These 28 T cell receptor beta chains share one sample of origin, sequenced in a study of cytomegalovirus exposure and HLA in healthy donors. Assay used: immunoSEQ multiplex PCR; TCRdb lists only in-frame clones, some missing. The data hold 150,000 to 200,000 clones, with more than 75% observed a single time. The sequencing input was PBMCs. The receptors originated from a woman aged 18-29 years in good health and CMV-seronegative.

CDR3 residues: CAGLNAGGVNEQFF. CDR3 DNA sequence: TGTGCCGGTTTGAATGCGGGAGGTGTAAATGAGCAGTTCTTC. The chain employs TRBV19 and TRBJ2-1; 8 nucleotides agree with TRBD2. The CDR3 totals 14 residues. Trimming cost V 11 bases and J 7 bases; bases outside gene matches: 13. Germline-derived CDR1 and CDR2 are LNHDA and SQIVND (reference sequence).

V usage is TRBV5-6 and J usage is TRBJ2-1, with TRBD1 matching over 10 bases. Losses at the gene ends were 4 bases for V and 5 bases for J; bases not matched to a gene: 12. Per germline, CDR1 SGHDT and CDR2 YYEEEE. The CDR3 has 17 amino acids. CDR3: CASSPVRGTGDHNEQFF. CDR3 DNA sequence: TGTGCCAGCAGCCCGGTGAGGGGGACAGGGGATCACAATGAGCAGTTCTTC.

J is TRBJ2-5 and V is TRBV19, with 7 bases identical to TRBD1. The germline gives CDR1 LNHDA, CDR2 SQIVND (reference sequence). The junction had 4 bases not matched to a gene; V was cut back by 5 bases and J by 1 base. This CDR3 region has 14 residues. The CDR3 is CASSSGQLQETQYF. In DNA, the CDR3 is TGTGCCAGTAGTTCGGGACAGCTCCAAGAGACCCAGTACTTC. The variable domain in full, with the rest retrieved from reference TRBV19 and TRBJ2-5, is DGGITQSPKYLFRKEGQNVTLSCEQNLNHDAMYWYRQDPGQGLRLIYYSQIVNDFQKGDIAEGYSVSREKKESFPLTVTSAQKNPTAFYLCASSSGQLQETQYFGPGTRLLVL.

The V gene is TRBV30, the J gene TRBJ2-1; D perhaps matches TRBD2 (6 bases). In germline, CDR1 is GTSNPN, CDR2 SVGIG (reference sequence). Trimming cost V 2 bases and J 0 bases, with 8 bases left between them. The CDR3 extends over 14 amino acids. CDR3 in DNA: TGTGCCTGGAGTCTCGGGAGCTCCTACAATGAGCAGTTCTTC. Translating gives CAWSLGSSYNEQFF.

The V and J genes are TRBV9 and TRBJ1-6; D gene uncertain. Germline V CDR1 and CDR2: SGDLS, YYNGEE. The ends were cut back, 0 bases at V and 4 bases at J, with 26 bases in the middle. The CDR3 is 21 amino acids. The CDR3 loop reads CASSVDFLREGITPYNSPLHF. CDR3 nucleotides: TGTGCCAGCAGCGTAGATTTTTTGCGGGAGGGAATTACGCCTTATAATTCACCCCTCCACTTT.

As for this clone: A junction boundary mismatches the germline segment, possibly from a read error. The chain couples TRBV5-6 to TRBJ1-2; D gene unclear. This CDR3 is built from 12 residues. CDR1 is SGHDT and CDR2 is YYEEEE in the germline V gene. CDR3 nucleotides: TGTGCCAGCAGCTTCCTAACTAATTCCCCCTCCTTC. Encoded protein: CASSFLTNSPSF.

This clone has a single count. The chain's CDR3 is CAWSTGSAEQYF. CDR3 in DNA: TGTGCCTGGAGTACAGGGAGCGCTGAGCAGTACTTC. The chain uses TRBV30 and TRBJ2-7; possibly TRBD1 for D (6 bases). The ends were cut back, 2 bases at V and 7 bases at J, with 12 bases in the middle. CDR3 size: 12 residues. The V gene's germline CDR1 is GTSNPN and CDR2 SVGIG (reference sequence).

Comment on this clone: One junction end does not reproduce the germline sequence, and a read error may be involved. The chain uses TRBV6-6 and TRBJ2-1, with 9 positions matching TRBD1. Germline values: CDR1 MNHNY, CDR2 SVGAGI (reference sequence). This CDR3 has 12 residues. CDR3 sequence: CASSYADRGNVF. The CDR3 region has the DNA TGTGCCAGCAGTTACGCGGACAGGGGTAACGTCTTC.

This clone was detected only once. The rearrangement links TRBV30 to TRBJ1-6; TRBD1 is a possible D gene (5 bases). The germline CDR1 and CDR2 sequences are GTSNPN and SVGIG (reference sequence). V lost 3 bases to trimming and J lost 6 bases, with 15 bases between them. The CDR3 is made up of 15 amino acids. The DNA for the CDR3 is TGTGCCTGGAGCCCTTTGAGGACACCTAATTCACCCCTCCACTTT. It codes for CAWSPLRTPNSPLHF.

This clone was counted many times. The chain uses TRBV6-4 and TRBJ2-1, with TRBD1 matching 11 bases. The germline gives CDR1 MRHNA, CDR2 SNTAGT. The CDR3 is 15 residues long. V lost 0 bases to trimming and J lost 7 bases; unmatched junction nucleotides: 2. The CDR3 sequence is CASSDSGTGGNEQFF. The CDR3 nucleotides are TGTGCCAGCAGTGACTCCGGGACAGGGGGAAATGAGCAGTTCTTC.

In regard to this clone: The sample contains more than one DNA sequence encoding this CDR3. The V call is TRBV5-1, the J call TRBJ2-5; no firm D call. Trimming removed 0 bases at V and 2 bases at J, with 5 bases between. Germline assignment: CDR1 SGHRS and CDR2 YFSETQ. CDR3 size: 13 residues. The CDR3 loop reads CASSLGGQETQYF. The DNA for the CDR3 is TGCGCCAGCAGCTTGGGAGGTCAAGAGACCCAGTACTTC.

The V gene is TRBV2, the J gene TRBJ2-5, with D possibly being TRBD1 (6 bases). V shed 6 bases and J shed 4 bases, with 12 bases lying between them. The CDR3 totals 13 residues. From germline, CDR1 is SNHLY and CDR2 FYNNEI. The CDR3: CASRRQARETQYF. The CDR3 DNA reads TGTGCCAGCAGAAGACAGGCTCGAGAGACCCAGTACTTC.

The chain employs TRBV20-1 and TRBJ1-1; no definite D call. V dropped 3 bases and J dropped 5 bases, with 7 bases sitting between them. CDR1 and CDR2 (germline): DFQATT, SNEGSKA (reference sequence). The length of the CDR3 is 11 residues. The CDR3 region has the DNA TGCAGTGCTAGGCCAGGAACTGAAGCTTTCTTT. It codes for CSARPGTEAFF.

This sequence joins TRBV29-1 and TRBJ2-7; D not certain. V was pared by 1 base and J by 2 bases, with 3 bases between. The CDR3 totals 11 residues. Germline-derived CDR1 and CDR2 are SQVTM and ANQGSEA. The CDR3: CSVEAAYEQYF. CDR3 DNA: TGCAGCGTTGAAGCTGCCTACGAGCAGTACTTC.

The rearrangement links TRBV5-6 to TRBJ2-1, with TRBD2 identical over 7 bases. The V gene end was trimmed by 3 bases and the J gene end by 2 bases; junction bases not matched to a gene: 8. The CDR3 extends over 16 amino acids. CDR1 SGHDT and CDR2 YYEEEE come from the germline V gene. The CDR3 protein is CASSSPAGRTYNEQFF. The CDR3 nucleotides read TGTGCCAGCAGCTCTCCAGCGGGAAGGACCTACAATGAGCAGTTCTTC. The complete variable domain, with remaining parts taken from reference TRBV5-6 and TRBJ2-1, reads DAGVTQSPTHLIKTRGQQVTLRCSPKSGHDTVSWYQQALGQGPQFIFQYYEEEERQRGNFPDRFSGHQFPNYSSELNVNALLLGDSALYLCASSSPAGRTYNEQFFGPGTRLTVL.

Turning to this clone: Germline and junction disagree at one end, which may indicate a read error. The chain has TRBV4-2 and TRBJ1-6; D is undetermined. The CDR3 extends over 15 amino acids. Looked up from germline, CDR1 is LGHNA and CDR2 is YNFKEQ. The CDR3: CASSQASAGDSPLHF. CDR3 in DNA: TGTGCCAGCAGCCAAGCCTCGGCGGGTGATTCTCCCCTCCACTTT.

Worth noting for this clone: The same CDR3 can be traced to other DNA sequences in this sample. The V gene is TRBV30, the J gene TRBJ1-1; TRBD1 matches at 8 bases. Germline values: CDR1 GTSNPN, CDR2 SVGIG (reference sequence). The CDR3 runs to 13 residues. The ends lost 0 bases at V and 3 bases at J; junction bases unmatched: 0. The CDR3 bases are TGTGCCTGGAGTGTACAGGGGGACACTGAAGCTTTCTTT. It encodes CAWSVQGDTEAFF.

The chain recombines TRBV25-1 with TRBJ2-7; 12 bases map to TRBD1. The CDR3 has 16 residues. The V gene's germline CDR1 is MGHDK and CDR2 SYGVNS. Unmatched junction bases numbered 10, after V lost 3 bases and J lost 7 bases. The CDR3 bases are TGTGCCAGCAGTGACGCCCCGGGACAGGGGGCGCGGGAGCAGTACTTC. Protein product: CASSDAPGQGAREQYF.

The chain is built from TRBV15 and TRBJ2-5; weak D call: TRBD1 (5 bases). Germline CDR1 LNHNV, CDR2 YYDKDF (reference sequence). Trimming removed 1 base at V and 5 bases at J, with 14 bases between. The CDR3 contains 15 residues. The DNA of the CDR3 is TGTGCCACCAGCAGAGTAGGGCAGGGCCTGGAGACCCAGTACTTC. Its protein is CATSRVGQGLETQYF.

This sequence joins TRBV2 and TRBJ2-3, with 9 bases lining up with TRBD2. The germline CDR1 and CDR2 sequences are SNHLY and FYNNEI. V trimming: 0 bases; J trimming: 6 bases; junction bases outside the gene matches: 7. The CDR3 spans 16 residues. CDR3 sequence (DNA): TGTGCCAGCAGTGAAGCGGGCGGGAGGGCCATGGATACGCAGTATTTT. It translates to CASSEAGGRAMDTQYF.

V is TRBV29-1 and J is TRBJ1-4; weak D call: TRBD1 (6 bases). Germline loops: CDR1 SQVTM, CDR2 ANQGSEA. The CDR3 is 15 residues long. The germline V and J ends were trimmed by 4 bases and 8 bases, with 20 bases remaining between them. The CDR3 sequence is CSVGQTGGGREKLFF. CDR3 sequence (DNA): TGCAGCGTTGGCCAAACGGGGGGCGGAAGGGAAAAACTGTTTTTT.

The chain carries TRBV5-1 and TRBJ2-3; the D gene is possibly TRBD2 (6 bases). Germline V lookup: CDR1 SGHRS, CDR2 YFSETQ. Trimming pared 4 bases from V and 4 bases from J, leaving 13 bases between. The CDR3 runs 14 residues. The CDR3 loop reads CASSVGGVADTQYF. The DNA for the CDR3 is TGCGCCAGCAGCGTCGGGGGAGTGGCAGATACGCAGTATTTT.

The chain employs TRBV19 and TRBJ2-3; TRBD2 matches at 8 bases. CDR3 length: 12 amino acids. J lost 2 bases, V lost 11 bases, and 3 bases had no gene match. From germline, CDR1 is LNHDA and CDR2 SQIVND (reference sequence). CDR3 sequence (DNA): TGTGCCGCGGGGGGATCCACAGATACGCAGTATTTT. Translation: CAAGGSTDTQYF.

This clone appeared a single time. This rearrangement joins TRBV6-1 to TRBJ2-7; no firm D call. V lost 8 bases and J lost 4, with 15 bases in between. Germline lookup yields CDR1 MNHNS and CDR2 SASEGT. The CDR3 consists of 13 residues. In nucleotides, the CDR3 is TGTGCCAGCCGATGGCAGAACTATTACGAGCAGTACTTC. Its translation: CASRWQNYYEQYF.

The gene calls are TRBV6-1 and TRBJ1-1; possible D gene TRBD1, 5 bases. This CDR3 has 13 amino acids. Germline loops: CDR1 MNHNS, CDR2 SASEGT. V lost 2 bases and J lost 1, with 5 bases in between. CDR3 sequence: CASSEQGNTEAFF. CDR3 coding DNA: TGTGCCAGCAGTGAACAGGGGAACACTGAAGCTTTCTTT.

This clone was found many times. The genes are TRBV6-1 and TRBJ2-2; 10 bases are a match to TRBD1. From germline, CDR1 is MNHNS and CDR2 SASEGT. The CDR3 consists of 15 residues. V was pared by 5 bases and J by 7 bases, with 7 bases of the junction left unmatched. As DNA, the CDR3 is TGTGCCAGCAGTTGGGACAGGGGAGGAAACGGGGAGCTGTTTTTT. Protein: CASSWDRGGNGELFF.

This chain joins TRBV5-1 and TRBJ1-2; tentatively, D is TRBD1 (6 bases). The CDR3 consists of 14 residues. Trimming took off 2 bases at V and 7 bases at J, with 15 bases between the two ends. Germline V gives CDR1 SGHRS, CDR2 YFSETQ. CDR3 DNA: TGCGCCAGCAGCTTATCCGCCAGGGGTCCTGGCTACACCTTC. As protein: CASSLSARGPGYTF.

The CDR3 DNA reads TGTGCCAGCAGCCCGGGGGGTGGCGGGCCCTATGGCTACACCTTC. Amino acids: CASSPGGGGPYGYTF. This sequence joins TRBV5-5 and TRBJ1-2, with D maybe TRBD1 (5 bases). CDR1 and CDR2 (germline): SGHKS, YYEKEE (reference sequence). The CDR3 has 15 amino acids. V was trimmed by 4 bases and J by 4 bases, leaving 17 bases between them.